This T cell receptor beta chain comes out of a study of CD8 T cells in Susac syndrome. The CD8+ and CD4+ T cells were negatively isolated, with the TEMRA cells enriched by FACS. The RNA input was about 0.5 to 1 ug, and it was reverse transcribed with random hexamers. TCR beta CDR3 was amplified by immunoSEQ covering 54 Vbeta and 13 Jbeta. TCRdb analysed the immunoSEQ multiplex PCR reads with MiXCR anew, one entry per CDR3 protein. Of 180,000 or so distinct CDR3 sequences in the sample, about 94% were seen once. V lost 0 bases and J lost 9; bases outside the gene matches: 8. Germline CDR1 is MNHEY and CDR2 is SVGEGT. CDR3 length: 15 residues.

The receptor comes from a human donor with Susac syndrome. Source material: CD4+ T cells from PBMCs. V and J are TRBV6-2 or TRBV6-3 and TRBJ2-1; 7 bases match TRBD1. The CDR3 DNA reads TGTGCCAGCAGTTACTCGGGACAGACGGAAGTTGAGCAGTTCTTC. Its protein is CASSYSGQTEVEQFF.